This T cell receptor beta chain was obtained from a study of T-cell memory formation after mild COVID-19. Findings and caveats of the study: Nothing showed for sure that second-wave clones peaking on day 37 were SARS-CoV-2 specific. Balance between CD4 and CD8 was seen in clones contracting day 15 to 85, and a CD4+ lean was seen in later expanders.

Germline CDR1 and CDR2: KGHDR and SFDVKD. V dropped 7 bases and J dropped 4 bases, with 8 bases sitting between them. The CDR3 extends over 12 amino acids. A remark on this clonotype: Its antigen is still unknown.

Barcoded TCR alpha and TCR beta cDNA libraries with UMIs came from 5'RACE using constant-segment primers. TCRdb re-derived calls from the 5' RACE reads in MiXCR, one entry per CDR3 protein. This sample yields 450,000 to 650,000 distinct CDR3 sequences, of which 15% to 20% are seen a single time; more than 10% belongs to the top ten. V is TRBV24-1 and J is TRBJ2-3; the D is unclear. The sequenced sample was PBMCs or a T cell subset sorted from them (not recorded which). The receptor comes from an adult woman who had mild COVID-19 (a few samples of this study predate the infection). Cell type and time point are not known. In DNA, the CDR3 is TGTGCCACCAGCATGCTCGCAGATACGCAGTATTTT. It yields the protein CATSMLADTQYF.